Each of the 8 T cell receptor beta chains below was sequenced from the same sample in a study of shared clonotypes between healthy human individuals. Profiling relied on immunoSEQ multiplex PCR, and the TCRdb table lists in-frame clones only, not all of them. The table shows about 550,000 clones, with roughly 95% occurring only once. Naive-designated CD8 cells lacked CD45RO, were positively enriched for CCR7, and omitted terminally differentiated effector memory CD45RA+ cells. The sample taken for sequencing was naive CD8+ T cells sorted from blood. The receptors were sampled from a woman younger than 45 in good health.

The chain has TRBV2 and TRBJ2-7; the D call may be TRBD1 or TRBD2 (5 bases each). Germline CDR1 reads SNHLY; CDR2 reads FYNNEI. The V and J ends lost 7 bases and 6 bases respectively, with 13 bases between them. There are 12 residues in the CDR3. CDR3 DNA sequence: TGTGCCAGCAAGGACGTCGGGGCCGAGCAGTACTTC. Amino acid sequence: CASKDVGAEQYF.

The gene calls are TRBV21-1 and TRBJ2-3; the table assigns TRBD1, which was not confirmed against the DNA. TRBV21-1 constitutes a pseudogene. The CDR3 is 14 amino acids. This CDR3 reads CASSGLMGTDTQYF. The CDR3, as DNA: TGTGCCAGCAGCGGCCTGATGGGCACAGATACGCAGTATTTT.

This clone has just one count. V usage is TRBV13 and J usage is TRBJ2-5; 10 nucleotides line up with TRBD2. Germline assignment: CDR1 PRHDT and CDR2 FYEKMQ (reference sequence). After removal of 6 bases from V and 3 bases from J, the junction contained 22 bases not matched to a gene. CDR3 length: 20 residues. The CDR3 nucleotides read TGTGCCAGCAGACCCACGAGGACAGAGAAGCGGGAGGGAAGTGAAGAGACCCAGTACTTC. It encodes CASRPTRTEKREGSEETQYF.

The chain uses TRBV19 and TRBJ2-1, with D possibly being TRBD2 (6 bases). The germline gives CDR1 LNHDA, CDR2 SQIVND (reference sequence). The V gene lost 3 bases and the J gene lost 4 bases, with 13 bases spanning the gap. The CDR3 totals 15 residues. CDR3 sequence reads: CASSIGGGAYNEQFF. Here the CDR3 DNA reads TGTGCCAGTAGTATCGGTGGCGGGGCGTACAATGAGCAGTTCTTC.

With regard to this clone: The same CDR3 can be traced to other DNA sequences in this sample. The chain uses TRBV27 and TRBJ1-5; no firm D call. The V end was cut by 2 bases, the J end by 1 base, with 6 bases between. This CDR3 contains 14 residues. In germline, CDR1 is MNHEY, CDR2 SMNVEV (reference sequence). CDR3 sequence reads: CASSLVGSNQPQHF. CDR3 DNA sequence: TGTGCCAGCAGTTTAGTAGGGAGCAATCAGCCCCAGCATTTT.

The chain links TRBV15 to TRBJ1-1; D is unclear. Germline CDR1 and CDR2: LNHNV and YYDKDF (reference sequence). The CDR3 has 18 amino acids. With 1 base removed from V and 4 bases from J, the gap between germline ends came to 22 bases. The CDR3 spells CATSRGSAVGPFGTEAFF. In DNA, the CDR3 is TGTGCCACCAGCAGAGGGTCGGCAGTCGGACCTTTCGGCACTGAAGCTTTCTTT.

The chain combines TRBV16 with TRBJ2-7; D call uncertain. This CDR3 is built from 13 residues. Trimming removed 4 bases from V and 3 bases from J, with 10 bases in between. CDR1 is KGHSY and CDR2 is FQNENV in the germline V gene. The CDR3 DNA reads TGTGCCAGCAGCCCTATTGACATCTACGAGCAGTACTTC. It specifies CASSPIDIYEQYF.

This clone came up once. J is TRBJ1-4 and V is TRBV5-6; D is undetermined. Germline V CDR1 and CDR2: SGHDT, YYEEEE. V lost 1 base and J lost 3, with 10 bases in between. The CDR3 is 15 amino acids. The CDR3 bases are TGTGCCAGCAGCTTGTGGTCACGTCCTAATGAAAAACTGTTTTTT. Amino acids: CASSLWSRPNEKLFF.